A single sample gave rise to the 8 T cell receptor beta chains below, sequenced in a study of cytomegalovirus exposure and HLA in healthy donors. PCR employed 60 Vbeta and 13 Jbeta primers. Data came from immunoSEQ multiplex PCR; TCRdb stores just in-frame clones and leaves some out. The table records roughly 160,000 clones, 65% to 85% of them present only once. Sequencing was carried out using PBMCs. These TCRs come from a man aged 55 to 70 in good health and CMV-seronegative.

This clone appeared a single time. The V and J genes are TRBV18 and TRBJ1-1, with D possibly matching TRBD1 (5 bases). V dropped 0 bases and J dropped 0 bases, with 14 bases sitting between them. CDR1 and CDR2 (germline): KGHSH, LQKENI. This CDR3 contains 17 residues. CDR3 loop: CASSPPSTGIMNTEAFF. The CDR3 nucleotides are TGTGCCAGCTCACCACCGTCAACAGGAATAATGAACACTGAAGCTTTCTTT.

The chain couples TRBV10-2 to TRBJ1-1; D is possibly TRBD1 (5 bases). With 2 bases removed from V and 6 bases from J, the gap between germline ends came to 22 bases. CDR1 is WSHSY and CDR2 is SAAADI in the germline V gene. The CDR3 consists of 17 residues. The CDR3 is CASSEIGRAGRFPEAFF. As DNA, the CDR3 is TGCGCCAGCAGTGAGATAGGGAGGGCAGGGAGGTTCCCTGAAGCTTTCTTT.

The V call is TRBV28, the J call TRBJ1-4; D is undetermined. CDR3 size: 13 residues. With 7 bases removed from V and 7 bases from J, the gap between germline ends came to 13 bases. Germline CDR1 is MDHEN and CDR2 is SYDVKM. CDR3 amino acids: CASKRGIFEKLFF. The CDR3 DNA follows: TGTGCCAGCAAAAGAGGTATTTTTGAAAAACTGTTTTTT.

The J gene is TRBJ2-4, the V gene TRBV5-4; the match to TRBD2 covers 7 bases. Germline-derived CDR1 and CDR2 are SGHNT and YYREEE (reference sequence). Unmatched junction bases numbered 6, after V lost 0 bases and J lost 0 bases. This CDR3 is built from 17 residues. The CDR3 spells CASSLGGRPLAKNIQYF. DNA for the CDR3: TGTGCCAGCAGCTTGGGCGGGAGACCTTTAGCCAAAAACATTCAGTACTTC.

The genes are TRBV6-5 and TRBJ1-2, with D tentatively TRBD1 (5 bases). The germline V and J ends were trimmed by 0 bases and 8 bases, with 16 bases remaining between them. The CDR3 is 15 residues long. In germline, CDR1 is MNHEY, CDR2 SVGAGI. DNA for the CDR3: TGTGCCAGCAGTTACTCGATTCTAAGGGGCTTCGGCTACACCTTC. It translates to CASSYSILRGFGYTF.

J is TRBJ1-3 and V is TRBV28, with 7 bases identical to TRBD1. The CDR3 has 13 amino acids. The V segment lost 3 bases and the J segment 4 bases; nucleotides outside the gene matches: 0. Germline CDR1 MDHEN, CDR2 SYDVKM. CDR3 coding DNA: TGTGCCAGCAGTTTGGACAGGGGAAACACCATATATTTT. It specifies CASSLDRGNTIYF.

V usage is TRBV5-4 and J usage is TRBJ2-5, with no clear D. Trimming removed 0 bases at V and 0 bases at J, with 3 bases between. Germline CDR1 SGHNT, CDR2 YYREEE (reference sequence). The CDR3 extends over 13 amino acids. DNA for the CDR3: TGTGCCAGCAGCTTGGTCGACCAAGAGACCCAGTACTTC. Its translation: CASSLVDQETQYF.

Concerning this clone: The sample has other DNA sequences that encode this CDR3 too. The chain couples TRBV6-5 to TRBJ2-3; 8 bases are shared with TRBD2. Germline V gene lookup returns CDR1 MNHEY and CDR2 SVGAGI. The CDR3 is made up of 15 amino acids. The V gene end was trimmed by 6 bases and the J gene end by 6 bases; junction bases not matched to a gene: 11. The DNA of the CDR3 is TGTGCCAGCAGGCCGGGGGGGCCGGGGAAGGATACGCAGTATTTT. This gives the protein CASRPGGPGKDTQYF.